The 28 T cell receptor beta chains below all came from one sample that was sequenced in a study of cytotoxic CD8 clonotypes in ibrutinib-treated CLL. Repertoires were generated with immunoSEQ multiplex PCR, while TCRdb's copy carries only in-frame clones and drops some. The sample carries 250,000 to 350,000 clones, 76% recorded once. The material was PBMCs, obtained at disease progression, from a patient treated with ibrutinib. These receptors all stem from a human donor with chronic lymphocytic leukemia.

This chain connects TRBV7-3 to TRBJ1-2, with 8 bases aligning to TRBD1. V trimming: 0 bases; J trimming: 4 bases; junction bases outside the gene matches: 4. CDR1 is SGHTA, CDR2 FQGTGA, per germline. The CDR3 runs 15 residues. The CDR3 region has the DNA TGTGCCAGCAGCTTAACTGGACAGGGAGGCTATGGCTACACCTTC. Its protein product is CASSLTGQGGYGYTF.

The rearrangement uses TRBV5-5 and TRBJ2-7, with D tentatively TRBD2 (6 bases). CDR1 and CDR2 (germline): SGHKS, YYEKEE (reference sequence). Between the trimmed V and J ends, which lost 4 bases and 5 bases, there was a span of 16 bases. The CDR3 runs to 14 residues. CDR3 nucleotide sequence: TGTGCCAGCAGCCGCACTGGGTGGGGGGACGAGCAGTACTTC. Amino acid sequence: CASSRTGWGDEQYF.

The chain employs TRBV2 and TRBJ1-2; the D gene is possibly TRBD1 (5 bases). Germline CDR1 is SNHLY and CDR2 is FYNNEI. V shed 7 bases and J shed 5 bases, with 8 bases lying between them. The CDR3 is made up of 11 amino acids. Here the CDR3 reads CASNRQYGYTF. DNA of the CDR3: TGTGCCAGCAACCGACAGTATGGCTACACCTTC.

The chain joins TRBV29-1 to TRBJ2-1; no clear D. The length of the CDR3 is 15 residues. Trimming removed 1 base at V and 4 bases at J, with 14 bases between. CDR1 and CDR2 from the germline V gene are SQVTM and ANQGSEA. CDR3 sequence: CSVEGPGRLYNEQFF. The CDR3 DNA reads as TGCAGCGTTGAAGGTCCGGGCAGGCTTTACAATGAGCAGTTCTTC.

The rearrangement links TRBV29-1 to TRBJ1-1, with a tentative D call TRBD1 (5 bases). The CDR3 runs 14 residues. Per the germline V gene, CDR1 is SQVTM and CDR2 is ANQGSEA. V gave up 3 bases and J gave up 0 bases, with 11 bases separating them. CDR3 nucleotides: TGCAGCGTTGATCTGGGGGGAATGAACACTGAAGCTTTCTTT. Protein: CSVDLGGMNTEAFF.

This clone was observed a handful of times. The chain combines TRBV7-2 with TRBJ2-7; the D gene is possibly TRBD2 (5 bases). CDR3 length: 15 amino acids. The V and J ends lost 2 bases and 3 bases respectively, with 14 bases between them. The germline gives CDR1 SGHTA, CDR2 FQGNSA. CDR3 in amino acids: CASSLSRDFIYEQYF. CDR3 sequence (DNA): TGTGCCAGCAGCTTATCTCGGGATTTTATCTACGAGCAGTACTTC.

J is TRBJ2-2 and V is TRBV29-1, with 9 bases that match TRBD2. The CDR3 length is 18 residues. CDR1 and CDR2 (germline): SQVTM, ANQGSEA. Losses at the gene ends were 4 bases for V and 0 bases for J; bases not matched to a gene: 12. CDR3 DNA sequence: TGCAGCGTTGCCGGTGTAGCGGGAGAGGAACCGAACACCGGGGAGCTGTTTTTT. Protein sequence: CSVAGVAGEEPNTGELFF.

The gene calls are TRBV5-1 and TRBJ2-5, with D tentatively TRBD2 (5 bases). The ends were cut back, 4 bases at V and 1 base at J, with 11 bases in the middle. The germline V gene encodes CDR1 SGHRS and CDR2 YFSETQ. This CDR3 has 14 amino acids. DNA for the CDR3: TGCGCCAGCAGCGCTCTAGCTTCCCAAGAGACCCAGTACTTC. This codes for CASSALASQETQYF.

The J gene is TRBJ1-5, the V gene TRBV7-3; 7 bases map to TRBD1. The CDR3 is 14 amino acids. Germline assignment: CDR1 SGHTA and CDR2 FQGTGA. V trimming: 6 bases; J trimming: 6 bases; junction bases outside the gene matches: 8. CDR3 sequence reads: CASSANRGPQPQHF. The CDR3 DNA sequence: TGTGCCAGCAGTGCAAACAGGGGCCCTCAGCCCCAGCATTTT.

V is TRBV15 and J is TRBJ2-5, with unresolved D. V was pared by 5 bases and J by 2 bases, with 12 bases between. The length of the CDR3 is 14 residues. In germline, CDR1 is LNHNV, CDR2 YYDKDF (reference sequence). The DNA for the CDR3 is TGTGCCACCAGCCCCCAAGACTTACAAGAGACCCAGTACTTC. It is translated as CATSPQDLQETQYF.

The chain combines TRBV4-1 with TRBJ2-7; D is perhaps TRBD1 (8 bases). V shed 4 bases and J shed 2 bases, with 21 bases lying between them. Per the germline V gene, CDR1 is MGHRA and CDR2 is YSYEKL. The CDR3 contains 17 residues. The CDR3 protein is CASSPPLQGGPTYEQYF. The CDR3 coding sequence is TGCGCCAGCAGCCCACCCTTACAGGGGGGGCCTACCTACGAGCAGTACTTC.

This clone was found a few times. The V and J genes are TRBV4-1 and TRBJ2-7, with 11 nucleotides matching TRBD2. The J segment lost 4 bases and the V segment lost 1 base, leaving 3 bases of the junction unmatched. The CDR3 contains 15 residues. Germline V gives CDR1 MGHRA, CDR2 YSYEKL. The CDR3 region is CASSQGLAGMYEQYF. CDR3 nucleotide sequence: TGCGCCAGCAGCCAAGGACTAGCGGGAATGTACGAGCAGTACTTC.

This clone was detected a few times. This chain connects TRBV27 to TRBJ2-5, with D unclear. V gave up 2 bases and J gave up 3 bases, with 10 bases separating them. Germline lookup yields CDR1 MNHEY and CDR2 SMNVEV (reference sequence). CDR3 length: 14 amino acids. The CDR3 reads CASSLIAAKETQYF. Written as DNA, the CDR3 is TGTGCCAGCAGTTTAATCGCAGCAAAAGAGACCCAGTACTTC.

This clone was recorded a few times. This chain joins TRBV20-1 and TRBJ1-1; tentative D call: TRBD1 (5 bases). CDR1 is DFQATT and CDR2 is SNEGSKA in the germline V gene (reference sequence). This CDR3 is built from 11 residues. Deletions cut 6 bases from V and 6 bases from J, with 11 bases between. CDR3: CSASPGAEAFF. CDR3 bases: TGCAGTGCATCCCCGGGGGCTGAAGCTTTCTTT.

The chain has TRBV2 and TRBJ1-5, with 10 bases lining up with TRBD1. V shed 8 bases, J shed 3 bases, and the junction held 19 bases outside the gene matches. CDR1 and CDR2 (germline): SNHLY, FYNNEI. The CDR3 contains 19 residues. The chain's CDR3 is CASLGVPGQGIGHNQPQHF. The CDR3, as DNA: TGTGCCAGCCTAGGGGTTCCGGGACAGGGGATCGGGCACAATCAGCCCCAGCATTTT. The variable domain in full, completed from reference TRBV2 and TRBJ1-5, reads EPEVTQTPSHQVTQMGQEVILRCVPISNHLYFYWYRQILGQKVEFLVSFYNNEISEKSEIFDDQFSVERPDGSNFTLKIRSTKLEDSAMYFCASLGVPGQGIGHNQPQHFGDGTRLSIL.

In this sample, this clone turned up a few times. CDR3 protein: CASRNQGPGELFF. Here the CDR3 DNA reads TGTGCCAGCAGGAATCAGGGGCCCGGGGAGCTGTTTTTT. This chain uses TRBV2 with TRBJ2-2; D may be TRBD1 (6 bases). Germline assignment: CDR1 SNHLY and CDR2 FYNNEI. The CDR3 runs to 13 residues. V was trimmed by 6 bases and J by 6 bases, leaving 11 bases between them.

V is TRBV6-1 and J is TRBJ2-7; 8 positions match TRBD1. Trimming cost V 6 bases and J 5 bases; bases outside gene matches: 6. This CDR3 is built from 13 residues. Germline-derived CDR1 and CDR2 are MNHNS and SASEGT. Here the CDR3 reads CASRPGGAHEQYF. CDR3 bases: TGTGCCAGCAGACCAGGGGGCGCGCACGAGCAGTACTTC.

The chain recombines TRBV21-1 with TRBJ1-4. TRBV21-1 is a listed pseudogene. The CDR3 loop spans 15 amino acids. The CDR3 spells CASSKEEGGDEKLFF. DNA of the CDR3: TGTGCCAGCAGCAAAGAAGAGGGAGGGGACGAAAAACTGTTTTTT.

The CDR3 spells CASSQVRGDSPLHF. CDR3 coding DNA: TGCGCCAGCAGCCAAGTCCGAGGGGATTCACCCCTCCACTTT. This chain links TRBV4-1 with TRBJ1-6, with a possible D match to TRBD1 (5 bases). Trimming left V 1 base short and J 8 bases short, with 9 bases between. CDR1 is MGHRA and CDR2 is YSYEKL in the germline V gene. CDR3 length: 14 amino acids.

The chain recombines TRBV4-1 with TRBJ2-1; D is possibly TRBD2 (6 bases). Trimming took off 5 bases at V and 10 bases at J, with 9 bases between the two ends. The CDR3 runs to 11 residues. Germline V gene sequence: CDR1 MGHRA, CDR2 YSYEKL. As DNA, the CDR3 is TGCGCCAGCAGCAAGAGCGGGGAGCAGTTCTTC. This encodes CASSKSGEQFF.

The V gene is TRBV28, the J gene TRBJ2-1; no clear D. Germline CDR1 is MDHEN and CDR2 is SYDVKM. The CDR3 contains 17 residues. V was clipped by 5 bases and J by 6 bases, with 23 bases between them. CDR3 bases: TGTGCCAGCAGTCCCACGGTTGGGTCTGGGCTCGGCAATGAGCAGTTCTTC. Its translation: CASSPTVGSGLGNEQFF. The full variable domain, its missing parts supplied by reference TRBV28 and TRBJ2-1, is DVKVTQSSRYLVKRTGEKVFLECVQDMDHENMFWYRQDPGLGLRLIYFSYDVKMKEKGDIPEGYSVSREKKERFSLILESASTNQTSMYLCASSPTVGSGLGNEQFFGPGTRLTVL.

The chain is built from TRBV5-6 and TRBJ1-2; TRBD1 might be the D (5 bases). V lost 2 bases to trimming and J lost 4 bases, with 18 bases between them. From germline, CDR1 is SGHDT and CDR2 YYEEEE. CDR3 length: 16 amino acids. CDR3 sequence reads: CASSFFAWGTTYGYTF. The CDR3 nucleotides read TGTGCCAGCAGCTTTTTCGCGTGGGGGACGACCTATGGCTACACCTTC.

This clone was seen only once. The CDR3 protein is CASSPGGPHNEQFF. In nucleotides, the CDR3 is TGTGCCAGCTCACCGGGGGGACCCCACAATGAGCAGTTCTTC. The chain has TRBV18 and TRBJ2-1; weak D call: TRBD2 (6 bases). CDR1 is KGHSH and CDR2 is LQKENI in the germline V gene. This CDR3 is built from 14 residues. The ends were cut back, 3 bases at V and 5 bases at J, with 11 bases in the middle.

The chain links TRBV27 to TRBJ2-7; D possibly corresponds to TRBD1 (6 bases). The V end was cut by 6 bases, the J end by 1 base, with 10 bases between. The CDR3 contains 13 residues. The germline V gene encodes CDR1 MNHEY and CDR2 SMNVEV (reference sequence). The DNA for the CDR3 is TGTGCCAGCAGCCGACAGGCTTCCTACGAGCAGTACTTC. It is translated as CASSRQASYEQYF.

The chain couples TRBV9 to TRBJ1-1; 9 bases line up with TRBD1. The germline CDR1 and CDR2 sequences are SGDLS and YYNGEE. This CDR3 has 19 amino acids. Trimming at V came to 4 bases and at J to 5 bases, leaving 21 bases not matched to a gene. DNA of the CDR3: TGTGCCAGCAGCCCCCAACACCGGACAGGGGTGGGATGGCTTACTGAAGCTTTCTTT. It specifies CASSPQHRTGVGWLTEAFF. Variable domain in full (rest from reference TRBV9 and TRBJ1-1): DSGVTQTPKHLITATGQRVTLRCSPRSGDLSVYWYQQSLDQGLQFLIQYYNGEERAKGNILERFSAQQFPDLHSELNLSSLELGDSALYFCASSPQHRTGVGWLTEAFFGQGTRLTVV.

V usage is TRBV5-1 and J usage is TRBJ2-2, with D possibly matching TRBD2 (5 bases). V was trimmed by 0 bases and J by 9 bases, leaving 9 bases between them. The CDR3 totals 13 residues. CDR1 is SGHRS and CDR2 is YFSETQ in the germline V gene. The CDR3 region is CASSLERGRELFF. CDR3 nucleotides: TGCGCCAGCAGCTTGGAACGGGGAAGGGAGCTGTTTTTT.

This rearrangement joins TRBV7-2 to TRBJ2-2; 8 positions agree with TRBD2. V trimming: 5 bases; J trimming: 7 bases; junction bases outside the gene matches: 12. This CDR3 is built from 16 residues. Germline CDR1 and CDR2: SGHTA and FQGNSA. This chain's CDR3 is CASSKPRGGAIGELFF. CDR3 nucleotide sequence: TGTGCCAGCAGCAAACCCCGGGGGGGGGCCATCGGGGAGCTGTTTTTT. The full variable domain, with the rest looked up from reference TRBV7-2 and TRBJ2-2, is GAGVSQSPSNKVTEKGKDVELRCDPISGHTALYWYRQSLGQGLEFLIYFQGNSAPDKSGLPSDRFSAERTGGSVSTLTIQRTQQEDSAVYLCASSKPRGGAIGELFFGEGSRLTVL.

The chain links TRBV29-1 to TRBJ2-5; 8 nucleotides agree with TRBD2. The length of the CDR3 is 15 residues. The J segment lost 4 bases and the V segment lost 7 bases, leaving 14 bases of the junction unmatched. Germline CDR1 and CDR2: SQVTM and ANQGSEA. Here the CDR3 DNA reads TGCAGCGCTGGAGCGGGGGTTTTCGTTGGAGAGACCCAGTACTTC. Protein sequence: CSAGAGVFVGETQYF.